The source of this T cell receptor beta chain is a study of cytomegalovirus exposure and HLA in healthy donors. Whole-study context: Among about 200 million T cells, an earlier analysis found around 100 million unique TCR beta sequences.

This CDR3 contains 17 residues. V trimming: 4 bases; J trimming: 6 bases; junction bases outside the gene matches: 13. Germline loops: CDR1 SGHDT, CDR2 YYEEEE. The PCR made use of 60 Vbeta and 13 Jbeta primers. The assay was immunoSEQ multiplex PCR, and TCRdb's table has in-frame clones only and misses some. The sample contains 95,000 to 100,000 clones, around 77% of which appear only once. The sequence was collected from a man aged 40-49 years in good health and CMV-seronegative. The source material was PBMCs. This chain joins TRBV5-6 and TRBJ1-4, with TRBD1 identical over 9 bases. CDR3 amino acids: CASSQIGTGLLHEKLFF. The CDR3 DNA reads TGTGCCAGCAGCCAAATTGGGACAGGGTTATTGCATGAAAAACTGTTTTTT.